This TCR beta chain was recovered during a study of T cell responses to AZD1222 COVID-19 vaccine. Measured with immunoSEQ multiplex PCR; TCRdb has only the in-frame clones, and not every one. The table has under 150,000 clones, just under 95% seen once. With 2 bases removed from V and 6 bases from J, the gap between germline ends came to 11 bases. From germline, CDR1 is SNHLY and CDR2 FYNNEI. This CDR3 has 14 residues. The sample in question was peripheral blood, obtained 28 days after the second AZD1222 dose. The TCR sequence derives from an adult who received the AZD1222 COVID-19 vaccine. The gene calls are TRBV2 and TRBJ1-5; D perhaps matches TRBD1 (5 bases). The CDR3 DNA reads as TGTGCCAGCAGTGAAAACGGGGCGAGTCAGCCCCAGCATTTT. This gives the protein CASSENGASQPQHF. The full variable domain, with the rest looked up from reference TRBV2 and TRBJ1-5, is EPEVTQTPSHQVTQMGQEVILRCVPISNHLYFYWYRQILGQKVEFLVSFYNNEISEKSEIFDDQFSVERPDGSNFTLKIRSTKLEDSAMYFCASSENGASQPQHFGDGTRLSIL.